The entry that follows covers one TCR beta chain sequence. This entry comes from a study of OX40 agonist ivuxolimab in advanced cancers. In the study overall: Partial responses were seen in three patients, one with hepatocellular carcinoma and two with cutaneous melanoma.

The protocol was immunoSEQ multiplex PCR, while the TCRdb copy is restricted to in-frame clones and leaves out a portion. The table records some 70,000 clones, 85% to 90% of them present only once. This sequence originates from an adult with an advanced solid tumor such as melanoma, head and neck, liver or kidney cancer. This material consisted of CD4+ or CD8+ T cells sorted from blood, taken in a trial of the OX40 agonist ivuxolimab.

Written as DNA, the CDR3 is TGTGCTAGTGGTTTCTCCGCGACAGGGGACAAACAAGAGACCCAGTACTTC. Amino acid sequence: CASGFSATGDKQETQYF. The V call is TRBV12-5, the J call TRBJ2-5, with TRBD1 matching over 8 bases. CDR3 size: 17 residues. V gave up 3 bases and J gave up 2 bases; unmatched junction bases: 11. Germline V CDR1 and CDR2: LGHNT, FRNRAP.